This T cell receptor (beta chain) was retrieved from a study of cytomegalovirus exposure and HLA in healthy donors. On the study more broadly: A preliminary data release comprised 80 million to 95 million unique TCRs obtained from HLA-typed donors.

Points from the study as a whole: Despite most TCR sequences being rare, some public TCRs occurred in many donors. DRB1 showed the most TCR associations and HLA-C the fewest in a later analysis, as rates varied by HLA locus. An analysis that was carried out later associated 16,951 TCR beta sequences with HLA alleles at 0.05 false discovery rate.

13 Jbeta primers and 60 Vbeta primers were used for the PCR. Measured with immunoSEQ multiplex PCR; TCRdb has only the in-frame clones, and not every one. The repertoire holds some 120,000 clones, with around a tenth as singletons. The CDR3 consists of 13 residues. Germline loops: CDR1 WNHNN, CDR2 SYGVQD (reference sequence). Trimming left V 6 bases short and J 7 bases short, with 12 bases between. This clone is deemed medium-sized. Antigen unknown. The TCR was taken from a man aged 25 to 45 in good health and CMV-seronegative. The sample comprised PBMCs. This chain joins TRBV10-1 and TRBJ1-4; no definite D call. CDR3 residues: CASSDRGSEKLFF. The CDR3 bases are TGCGCCAGCAGCGACCGAGGGAGTGAAAAACTGTTTTTT.